What follows describes a single TCR beta chain. The data derive from a study of blood T cell repertoires in COVID-19. Study background: Sites across the United States, Italy and Spain contributed samples from acute and convalescent COVID-19. Nucleic acid was either cDNA or gDNA, and it came from T cells, B-cell-depleted T cells, or PBMCs.

The CDR3 is 14 residues long. The V gene's germline CDR1 is KGHSH and CDR2 LQKENI. V was shortened by 2 bases and J by 4 bases, with 11 bases between the two germline ends. Per the authors' pipeline: Estimation of nucleated cell counts was performed using reference gene primer amplification. Assay: immunoSEQ multiplex PCR; the TCRdb copy retains only in-frame clones and omits some. D and trimming were read from the DNA, whereas the V and J calls and clone size are those reported in that table. The repertoire holds 75,000 to 80,000 clones, approximately 80% seen once, with about 20% in the top ten. The source of this sequence is an older woman with acute or convalescent COVID-19. Material: peripheral blood. The chain carries TRBV18 and TRBJ1-1, with D perhaps TRBD1 (6 bases). As DNA, the CDR3 is TGTGCCAGCTCACCAGGACAGATGGGCACTGAAGCTTTCTTT. As protein: CASSPGQMGTEAFF.